What follows are 14 T cell receptor beta chains derived from one specimen sequenced in a study of blood T cell repertoires in COVID-19 (dated by TCRdb to the early 2020s). Libraries were constructed by the immunoSEQ multiplex PCR assay. Drawn from immuneACCESS, this table holds only the in-frame rearrangements with V and J called that TCRdb kept. Clones are partly lost; checked studies trace under half to an unresolved V gene and leave the rest unexplained. A total of 240,000 or so clones appear in this sample, around 85% of them only once. Of the sample, about 5.9% falls within the top ten clones. Specimen: peripheral blood. The receptor source for this set is a man aged 60 to 75 with acute or convalescent COVID-19.

This clone was counted a few times. The genes are TRBV3-1 (or the pseudogene TRBV3-2) and TRBJ1-2; D is uncertain. Germline values: CDR1 LGHDT, CDR2 YNNKEL (reference sequence). V lost 1 base, J lost 4 bases, and 16 bases lay in between. The length of the CDR3 is 16 residues. The CDR3 is CASSQAAGPSLYGYTF. CDR3 DNA: TGTGCCAGCAGCCAAGCGGCGGGCCCTTCCCTCTATGGCTACACCTTC.

This clone has just a few counts. The gene calls are TRBV11-2 and TRBJ2-1, with 8 bases aligning to TRBD1. The V segment lost 2 bases and the J segment 6 bases; nucleotides outside the gene matches: 6. CDR3 length: 15 residues. CDR1 is SGHAT, CDR2 FQNNGV, per germline. This CDR3 is CASSLSRGLSNEQFF. The CDR3 DNA reads TGTGCCAGCAGCTTATCCAGGGGGCTTAGCAATGAGCAGTTCTTC.

The chain uses TRBV6-6 and TRBJ1-2; D is perhaps TRBD1 (6 bases). The CDR3 covers 14 residues. Per the germline V gene, CDR1 is MNHNY and CDR2 is SVGAGI (reference sequence). The V and J ends lost 3 bases and 3 bases respectively, with 11 bases between them. The CDR3 here is CASSYRSGDYGYTF. The CDR3 nucleotides read TGTGCCAGCAGTTATAGGTCAGGGGACTATGGCTACACCTTC.

The chain links TRBV29-1 to TRBJ2-3, with a tentative D call TRBD2 (6 bases). The CDR3 is made up of 13 amino acids. V was trimmed by 5 bases and J by 1 base, leaving 10 bases between them. In germline, CDR1 is SQVTM, CDR2 ANQGSEA. The CDR3 bases are TGCAGCGTTTTCGGGAGAGGCACAGATACGCAGTATTTT. It is translated as CSVFGRGTDTQYF.

The chain carries TRBV6-5 and TRBJ2-3, with TRBD2 as a possible D gene (7 bases). Trimming left V 5 bases short and J 3 bases short, with 15 bases between. The CDR3 is 15 residues long. In germline, CDR1 is MNHEY, CDR2 SVGAGI. This chain's CDR3 is CASSRGGDSTDTQYF. The CDR3 DNA reads TGTGCCAGCAGTAGAGGGGGGGACTCGACAGATACGCAGTATTTT.

The chain is built from TRBV2 and TRBJ2-2, with TRBD2 matching over 12 bases. Trimming at V came to 5 bases and at J to 6 bases, leaving 7 bases not matched to a gene. Germline V gives CDR1 SNHLY, CDR2 FYNNEI. CDR3 size: 16 residues. The DNA for the CDR3 is TGTGCCAGCAGTCTCCGACTAGCGGGAGCTGCCGGGGAGCTGTTTTTT. This translates into CASSLRLAGAAGELFF.

This chain uses TRBV6-5 with TRBJ1-1; weak D call: TRBD1 (5 bases). This CDR3 comprises 14 residues. Germline CDR1 reads MNHEY; CDR2 reads SVGAGI. Trimming shortened V by 4 bases and J by 0 bases, and 9 bases separated the two germline ends. The CDR3 reads CASSLAGMNTEAFF. Written as DNA, the CDR3 is TGTGCCAGCAGTTTGGCAGGGATGAACACTGAAGCTTTCTTT.

J is TRBJ1-1 and V is TRBV28; maybe TRBD1 (5 bases). V was shortened by 7 bases and J by 1 base, with 13 bases between the two germline ends. CDR1 and CDR2 (germline): MDHEN, SYDVKM. The CDR3 is made up of 14 amino acids. As DNA, the CDR3 is TGTGCCAGCAACTTCAACGGGGGGAACACTGAAGCTTTCTTT. Encoded protein: CASNFNGGNTEAFF.

The rearrangement links TRBV7-3 to TRBJ1-1; the D gene is possibly TRBD1 (6 bases). The CDR3 has 16 amino acids. Germline V gives CDR1 SGHTA, CDR2 FQGTGA. Between the trimmed V and J ends, which lost 5 bases and 1 base, there was a span of 17 bases. CDR3 DNA: TGTGCCAGCAGCCCCACAGGGACCGACAAGAACACTGAAGCTTTCTTT. This sequence encodes CASSPTGTDKNTEAFF.

J is TRBJ1-2 and V is TRBV11-3; TRBD1 matches 9 bases. The germline V gene encodes CDR1 SGHNT and CDR2 YENEEA. CDR3 length: 13 amino acids. The junction had 5 bases not matched to a gene; V was cut back by 5 bases and J by 7 bases. The CDR3 bases are TGTGCCAGCAGCCCCAGGACAGGGGCTGGCTACACCTTC. Protein sequence: CASSPRTGAGYTF.

This clone was seen more than once but under ten times. At the DNA level, this CDR3 is encoded by other sequences in the same sample as well. This chain joins TRBV7-8 and TRBJ2-7, with 11 bases lining up with TRBD2. The V gene end was trimmed by 1 base and the J gene end by 8 bases; junction bases not matched to a gene: 7. CDR1 and CDR2 from the germline V gene are SGHVS and FQNEAQ. This CDR3 spans 15 amino acids. The CDR3 loop is CASSLVAGTSGKQYF. CDR3 sequence (DNA): TGTGCCAGCAGCTTAGTGGCCGGGACTAGCGGTAAGCAGTACTTC.

The chain joins TRBV7-9 to TRBJ2-3; D perhaps matches TRBD2 (5 bases). There are 17 residues in the CDR3. V was clipped by 4 bases and J by 0 bases, with 17 bases between them. CDR1 is SEHNR and CDR2 is FQNEAQ in the germline V gene (reference sequence). DNA of the CDR3: TGTGCCAGCAGCTCAACCCCACTAGGGTTGAGCACAGATACGCAGTATTTT. Protein: CASSSTPLGLSTDTQYF.

This chain uses TRBV19 with TRBJ2-3; TRBD1 aligns across 9 bases. This CDR3 has 15 amino acids. Germline CDR1 LNHDA, CDR2 SQIVND (reference sequence). With V trimmed by 3 bases and J by 5 bases, 6 bases remained unmatched. As DNA, the CDR3 is TGTGCCAGTAGTATCCGGACAGGGGAAGGAGATACGCAGTATTTT. This codes for CASSIRTGEGDTQYF.

This clone was counted between two and nine times. This chain joins TRBV28 and TRBJ2-3; TRBD2 aligns across 10 bases. The CDR3 covers 20 residues. V dropped 2 bases and J dropped 6; count of bases not matched to a gene: 20. The germline V gene encodes CDR1 MDHEN and CDR2 SYDVKM. CDR3 sequence reads: CASSLPETELAGGLLDTQYF. In DNA form, the CDR3 reads TGTGCCAGCAGTTTACCAGAGACAGAGTTAGCGGGAGGCCTTCTTGATACGCAGTATTTT.